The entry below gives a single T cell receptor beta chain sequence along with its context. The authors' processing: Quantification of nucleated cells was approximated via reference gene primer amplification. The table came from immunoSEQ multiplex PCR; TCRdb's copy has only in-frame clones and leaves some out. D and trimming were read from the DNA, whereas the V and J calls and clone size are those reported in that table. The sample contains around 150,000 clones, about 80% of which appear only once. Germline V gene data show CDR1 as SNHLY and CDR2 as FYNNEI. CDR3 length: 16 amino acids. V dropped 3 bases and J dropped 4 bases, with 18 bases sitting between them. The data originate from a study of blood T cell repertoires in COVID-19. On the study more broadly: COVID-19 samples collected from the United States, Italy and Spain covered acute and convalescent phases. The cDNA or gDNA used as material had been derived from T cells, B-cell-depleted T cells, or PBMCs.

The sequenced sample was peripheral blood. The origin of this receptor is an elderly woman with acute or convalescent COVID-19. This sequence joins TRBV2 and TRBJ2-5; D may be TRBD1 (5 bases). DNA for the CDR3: TGTGCCAGCAGTGACGTTAGGGGATACGGTAGAGAGACCCAGTACTTC. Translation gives CASSDVRGYGRETQYF.